Below, 16 T cell receptor beta chains from the same sample are listed, as sequenced in a study of T cells in localized non-small cell lung cancer. Sequenced by immunoSEQ multiplex PCR; TCRdb stores in-frame clones only, minus some. The sample carries fewer than 50,000 clones, approximately 80% recorded once. Specimen: PBMCs, collected before any cancer treatment. The origin of the receptors is a man between 40 and 69 years old with stage II lung adenocarcinoma.

The rearrangement uses TRBV4-2 and TRBJ2-3, with 7 positions matching TRBD2. The CDR3 length is 17 residues. The germline V gene has CDR1 LGHNA and CDR2 YNFKEQ. With 4 bases clipped from V and 0 bases from J, the junction kept 10 bases outside the gene matches. CDR3 sequence reads: CASSPGGGATSTDTQYF. The CDR3, as DNA: TGTGCCAGCAGCCCGGGGGGAGGGGCTACTAGCACAGATACGCAGTATTTT.

The rearrangement uses TRBV4-1 and TRBJ2-3; tentatively, D is TRBD2 (6 bases). Germline CDR1 MGHRA, CDR2 YSYEKL. V was cut by 1 base and J by 0 bases, with 11 bases left in between. The CDR3 runs 16 residues. CDR3 coding DNA: TGCGCCAGCAGCCAAGCCCCGGGGGTAAGCACAGATACGCAGTATTTT. Translating it yields CASSQAPGVSTDTQYF.

The chain joins TRBV5-4 to TRBJ1-1, with a weak D call TRBD1 (5 bases). The CDR3 sequence is 14 residues long. V lost 1 base and J 5 bases, leaving 12 bases between the germline ends. Germline V lookup: CDR1 SGHNT, CDR2 YYREEE (reference sequence). CDR3 loop: CASSLIGATTEAFF. Written as DNA, the CDR3 is TGTGCCAGCAGCTTGATAGGGGCGACGACTGAAGCTTTCTTT. The full variable domain, in which reference TRBV5-4 and TRBJ1-1 provide the parts outside the CDR3, is ETGVTQSPTHLIKTRGQQVTLRCSSQSGHNTVSWYQQALGQGPQFIFQYYREEENGRGNFPPRFSGLQFPNYSSELNVNALELDDSALYLCASSLIGATTEAFFGQGTRLTVV.

As DNA, the CDR3 is TGTGCCAGTCACGAAACAGGGGTCTATGGCTACACCTTC. It codes for CASHETGVYGYTF. The chain combines TRBV19 with TRBJ1-2, with TRBD1 matching 7 bases. The V and J ends lost 8 bases and 4 bases, in that order; junction bases with no gene match: 7. The CDR3 contains 13 residues. The germline gives CDR1 LNHDA, CDR2 SQIVND (reference sequence). Together with reference TRBV19 and TRBJ1-2, the CDR3 gives the full variable domain: DGGITQSPKYLFRKEGQNVTLSCEQNLNHDAMYWYRQDPGQGLRLIYYSQIVNDFQKGDIAEGYSVSREKKESFPLTVTSAQKNPTAFYLCASHETGVYGYTFGSGTRLTVV.

This sequence joins TRBV6-1 and TRBJ2-5; D ambiguous. CDR3 length: 13 residues. V was cut by 6 bases and J by 10 bases, with 18 bases left in between. Germline V gives CDR1 MNHNS, CDR2 SASEGT. The CDR3 bases are TGTGCCAGCAGAGGTCTGCGGAGACCAGTCCAGTACTTC. This codes for CASRGLRRPVQYF.

On this clone: Sequence at one end of the junction differs from germline and may be a read error. This CDR3 is also generated by other DNA sequences in the sample. This chain uses TRBV2 with TRBJ2-7; the match to TRBD2 covers 12 bases. Germline V gives CDR1 SNHLY, CDR2 FYNNEI. This CDR3 region has 15 residues. Written as DNA, the CDR3 is TGTGCCAGCAGGCGACTAGCGGGAGTTACCTACGAGCAGTACTTT. As protein: CASRRLAGVTYEQYF.

V gene TRBV6-1 combines with J gene TRBJ1-2, with D perhaps TRBD1 (5 bases). The CDR3 contains 11 residues. CDR1 is MNHNS and CDR2 is SASEGT in the germline V gene. Trimming took 8 bases from V and 8 from J, leaving 12 bases between them. The CDR3 reads CASRKRGGYTF. The CDR3 bases are TGTGCCAGCCGAAAGAGGGGCGGCTACACCTTC.

The genes are TRBV6-5 and TRBJ1-5; unclear D gene. V was pared by 8 bases and J by 0 bases, with 5 bases between. CDR3 size: 12 residues. Germline loops: CDR1 MNHEY, CDR2 SVGAGI. The CDR3 here is CASRNSNQPQHF. In nucleotides, the CDR3 is TGTGCCAGCCGGAATAGCAATCAGCCCCAGCATTTT.

This chain's CDR3 is CASSLEFPTGELFF. The CDR3 DNA follows: TGTGCCAGCAGCTTGGAGTTCCCCACCGGGGAGCTGTTTTTT. This chain connects TRBV5-6 to TRBJ2-2; D call uncertain. Trimming cost V 0 bases and J 4 bases, with 7 bases left between them. Germline CDR1 is SGHDT and CDR2 is YYEEEE. This CDR3 contains 14 residues.

This clone was seen a single time. The chain combines TRBV5-6 with TRBJ2-7; no clear D gene. The CDR3 length is 15 residues. V lost 7 bases, J lost 1 base, and 18 bases lay in between. CDR1 and CDR2 from the germline V gene are SGHDT and YYEEEE. The CDR3 region is CASQRIDYLSYEQYF. The CDR3 DNA follows: TGTGCCAGCCAACGGATAGATTATTTATCCTACGAGCAGTACTTC.

In its sample, this clone was seen a few times. CDR3 DNA: TGTGCCAGCAGCTCTGGATCCGGGAAGACCCAGTACTTC. This gives the protein CASSSGSGKTQYF. The J gene is TRBJ2-5, the V gene TRBV7-2, with D tentatively TRBD2 (5 bases). The CDR3 consists of 13 residues. Trimming took 4 bases from V and 6 from J, leaving 12 bases between them. CDR1 and CDR2 (germline): SGHTA, FQGNSA.

The chain uses TRBV9 and TRBJ2-6, with 8 bases identical to TRBD1. This CDR3 comprises 16 residues. J was trimmed by 4 bases and V by 3 bases; bases with no gene match: 6. Germline V CDR1 and CDR2: SGDLS, YYNGEE. The CDR3 coding sequence is TGTGCCAGCAGCGCTCAGGGGGCTCCAGGGGCCAACGTCCTGACTTTC. Translated, it gives CASSAQGAPGANVLTF.

This chain links TRBV27 with TRBJ2-5, with 11 bases identical to TRBD2. TRBJ2-7 explains the end of the DNA better; the J call may be wrong. The CDR3 totals 16 residues. Germline CDR1 is MNHEY and CDR2 is SMNVEV (reference sequence). The CDR3 region is CASSPITSGRDYEQYF. For the CDR3, the DNA is TGTGCCAGCAGTCCCATAACTAGCGGGAGAGACTACGAGCAGTACTTC.

The chain recombines TRBV6-5 with TRBJ1-5; D not resolved. The CDR3 sequence is 13 residues long. Germline CDR1 is MNHEY and CDR2 is SVGAGI. The V gene lost 8 bases and the J gene lost 0 bases, with 8 bases spanning the gap. This CDR3 is CASLRNSNQPQHF. CDR3 bases: TGTGCCAGCCTCAGGAATAGCAATCAGCCCCAGCATTTT.

The V and J genes are TRBV6-1 and TRBJ1-2; 7 nucleotides match TRBD1. CDR1 is MNHNS and CDR2 is SASEGT in the germline V gene. This CDR3 is built from 11 residues. The junction had 2 bases not matched to a gene; V was cut back by 6 bases and J by 7 bases. Here the CDR3 reads CASRTGAGYTF. For the CDR3, the DNA is TGTGCCAGCAGAACAGGGGCTGGCTACACCTTC.

The gene calls are TRBV11-2 and TRBJ2-1, with TRBD2 as a possible D gene (5 bases). Trimming pared 0 bases from V and 4 bases from J, leaving 10 bases between. The CDR3 loop spans 15 amino acids. Germline CDR1 is SGHAT and CDR2 is FQNNGV. DNA for the CDR3: TGTGCCAGCAGCTTAGAGACGGGATTTTACAATGAGCAGTTCTTC. This encodes CASSLETGFYNEQFF.